This T cell receptor beta chain comes out of a study of blood T cell repertoires in COVID-19. Profiling relied on immunoSEQ multiplex PCR, and the TCRdb table lists in-frame clones only, not all of them. The top ten clones hold under 3% of a sample with approximately 180,000 clones, 89% of them seen once. Deletions cut 1 base from V and 4 bases from J, with 4 bases between. Germline V gives CDR1 GTSNPN, CDR2 SVGIG (reference sequence). The CDR3 extends over 11 amino acids. This chain uses TRBV30 with TRBJ1-2; no clear D. Input material: PBMCs or T cells enriched from blood (not recorded which). The clonotype comes from a woman in her thirties or forties with acute COVID-19. The CDR3 protein is CAWSAVYGYTF. CDR3 DNA: TGTGCCTGGAGTGCCGTCTATGGCTACACCTTC.